The next 20 T cell receptor beta chains were all read from a single sample in a study of metastatic and nonmetastatic thyroid tumors. Via MiXCR, TCRdb re-called the PCR reads. This sample has tens of thousands of clones, with 20% found just once. The entire patient cohort was treatment-naive prior to thyroid surgery. The sample consisted of adjacent normal tissue. The receptors stem from a female donor with papillary thyroid cancer or a benign thyroid nodule (not recorded which). Some clones in this sample may be carry-over from other donors' samples.

As regards this clone: One end of the junction varies from germline; a read error may be responsible. The rearrangement links TRBV11-2 to TRBJ1-3; 7 nucleotides line up with TRBD1. Germline V gene data show CDR1 as SGHAT and CDR2 as FQNNGV. The CDR3 runs to 15 residues. CDR3 protein: CASSFGTGVGNTIYF. Written as DNA, the CDR3 is TGTGCCAGCAGCTTCGGTACAGGGGTAGGAAACACTATATATTTT.

Relative to its sample, this clone is medium-sized (0.01 to 0.1%). This sequence joins TRBV25-1 and TRBJ2-7; D could derive from TRBD1 or TRBD2 (5 bases each). Between the trimmed V and J ends, which lost 1 base and 6 bases, there was a span of 7 bases. This CDR3 has 12 residues. The V gene's germline CDR1 is MGHDK and CDR2 SYGVNS. The CDR3 region has the DNA TGTGCCAGCAGTGAATTTGGGGGCGAGCAGTACTTC. Protein: CASSEFGGEQYF.

V is TRBV18 and J is TRBJ2-7; the D is unclear. Trimming took off 3 bases at V and 5 bases at J, with 14 bases between the two ends. This CDR3 has 14 amino acids. The germline CDR1 and CDR2 sequences are KGHSH and LQKENI. CDR3 nucleotides: TGTGCCAGCTCACCGCCGAACTCAGGAGACGAGCAGTACTTC. It specifies CASSPPNSGDEQYF.

This clone appeared many times. This chain joins TRBV20-1 and TRBJ2-7, with D maybe TRBD2 (5 bases). The germline gives CDR1 DFQATT, CDR2 SNEGSKA (reference sequence). The V end was cut by 3 bases, the J end by 4 bases, with 16 bases between. The CDR3 extends over 14 amino acids. Written as DNA, the CDR3 is TGCAGTGCTAGTGGATTTGGGAGCGCATACGAGCAGTACTTC. This codes for CSASGFGSAYEQYF.

This clone showed up just once. J is TRBJ1-1 and V is TRBV20-1; D might be TRBD1 (5 bases). V was clipped by 6 bases and J by 3 bases, with 14 bases between them. CDR3 length: 13 amino acids. In germline, CDR1 is DFQATT, CDR2 SNEGSKA (reference sequence). This CDR3 reads CSAQPGGDTEAFF. The CDR3, as DNA: TGCAGTGCACAACCGGGGGGGGACACTGAAGCTTTCTTT.

In this sample, this clone turned up a few times. It may be a read error: a sequence one base away is much more abundant. The CDR3 reads CAGIRDDGEQFF. CDR3 nucleotide sequence: TGTGCCGGCATTCGGGACGACGGTGAGCAGTTCTTC. V and J are TRBV2 and TRBJ2-1; possibly TRBD1 or TRBD2 for D (5 bases each). The CDR3 length is 12 residues. The V and J ends lost 11 bases and 9 bases respectively, with 17 bases between them. From germline, CDR1 is SNHLY and CDR2 FYNNEI.

The table lists this clone with a few counts. This chain connects TRBV19 to TRBJ2-1; possibly TRBD2 for D (5 bases). Trimming shortened V by 1 base and J by 7 bases, and 11 bases separated the two germline ends. This CDR3 comprises 14 residues. The germline gives CDR1 LNHDA, CDR2 SQIVND (reference sequence). Here the CDR3 reads CASSIGLAANEQFF. The CDR3 DNA is TGTGCCAGTAGTATAGGGCTAGCTGCGAATGAGCAGTTCTTC.

Worth noting for this clone: The junction shows a germline mismatch at one end, possibly a read error. This chain joins TRBV6-9 and TRBJ2-1; 7 nucleotides align to TRBD2. The CDR3 contains 15 residues. Germline lookup yields CDR1 MNHGY and CDR2 SVAAGI. DNA of the CDR3: TGTGCCAACAGTTATATTGGCGGGAGTCTAGATGATCAGTTCTTC. Its protein is CANSYIGGSLDDQFF.

This clone was recorded a few times. V usage is TRBV29-1 and J usage is TRBJ2-3; TRBD2 matches 9 bases. Germline loops: CDR1 SQVTM, CDR2 ANQGSEA. CDR3 length: 15 residues. V was pared by 6 bases and J by 5 bases, with 12 bases of the junction left unmatched. The CDR3 nucleotides are TGCAGCGTAGGGTGGCGGGAGGGAGCTGGAGATACGCAGTATTTT. Translation: CSVGWREGAGDTQYF.

By proportion, this clone is medium-sized. This sample includes further DNA sequences coding for the same CDR3. This chain uses TRBV28 with TRBJ2-7; 13 positions agree with TRBD2. Per germline, CDR1 MDHEN and CDR2 SYDVKM. Trimming at V came to 6 bases and at J to 2 bases, leaving 4 bases not matched to a gene. The length of the CDR3 is 15 residues. The CDR3 DNA reads as TGTGCCAGCAGCTCTGGACTAGCGGGAGCCTACGAGCAGTACTTC. Its translation is CASSSGLAGAYEQYF.

This chain uses TRBV5-1 with TRBJ2-7, with D maybe TRBD1 (5 bases). Germline lookup yields CDR1 SGHRS and CDR2 YFSETQ. CDR3 length equals 12 residues. V lost 6 bases to trimming and J lost 3 bases, with 10 bases between them. The CDR3 sequence is CASILRGYEQYF. The DNA for the CDR3 is TGCGCCAGCATCCTTAGGGGCTACGAGCAGTACTTC.

The chain employs TRBV7-2 and TRBJ2-7; D perhaps matches TRBD2 (5 bases). The CDR3 runs 13 residues. V lost 5 bases and J lost 6, with 14 bases in between. CDR1 is SGHTA and CDR2 is FQGNSA in the germline V gene. CDR3 DNA sequence: TGTGCCAGCAGCCCGTCCTCTAGCTCCGAGCAGTACTTC. Translated: CASSPSSSSEQYF.

As concerns this clone: One end of the junction varies from germline; a read error may be responsible. The chain is built from TRBV9 and TRBJ2-7, with 8 bases aligning to TRBD1. The CDR3 runs 15 residues. Germline V gene sequence: CDR1 SGDLS, CDR2 YYNGEE. CDR3 in DNA: TGTGCCAGCAGCGCGGGACAGGTGAGCTCCTACGAGCAGGACTTC. Its protein is CASSAGQVSSYEQDF.

This clone was seen repeatedly, ten times or more. V is TRBV29-1 and J is TRBJ2-7, with TRBD1 matching 9 bases. The ends lost 1 base at V and 3 bases at J; junction bases unmatched: 1. There are 13 residues in the CDR3. Per germline, CDR1 SQVTM and CDR2 ANQGSEA. Written as DNA, the CDR3 is TGCAGCGTTGAAGTGACAGGGGGCTACGAGCAGTACTTC. The encoded protein is CSVEVTGGYEQYF.

This clone occurred many times. The chain has TRBV4-1 and TRBJ2-4; the match to TRBD1 covers 7 bases. V lost 3 bases to trimming and J lost 8 bases; unmatched junction nucleotides: 13. The germline V gene encodes CDR1 MGHRA and CDR2 YSYEKL. This CDR3 region has 16 residues. For the CDR3, the DNA is TGCGCCAGCAGCCAGGCCCCGGGACAGACAGGCGACATTCAGTACTTC. This translates into CASSQAPGQTGDIQYF.

In this sample, this clone turned up many times. The V and J genes are TRBV3-1 and TRBJ2-7; TRBD2 matches at 11 bases. The V gene end was trimmed by 5 bases and the J gene end by 2 bases; junction bases not matched to a gene: 5. The length of the CDR3 is 15 residues. The germline CDR1 and CDR2 sequences are LGHDT and YNNKEL (reference sequence). For the CDR3, the DNA is TGTGCCAGCAGCAAGGGACTAGCGGATACCTACGAGCAGTACTTC. It specifies CASSKGLADTYEQYF.

This clone was observed at least ten times. The V gene is TRBV7-6, the J gene TRBJ1-2, with 7 bases fitting TRBD1. Germline V gene sequence: CDR1 SGHVS, CDR2 FNYEAQ. The CDR3 runs to 13 residues. V trimming: 2 bases; J trimming: 6 bases; junction bases outside the gene matches: 3. The CDR3 loop is CASSLTGVNGYTF. CDR3 DNA: TGTGCCAGCAGCTTAACAGGGGTAAATGGCTACACCTTC.

This clone was observed at least ten times. This chain connects TRBV2 to TRBJ2-3, with TRBD2 matching over 10 bases. Losses at the gene ends were 1 base for V and 6 bases for J; bases not matched to a gene: 4. CDR3 length equals 15 residues. Per the germline V gene, CDR1 is SNHLY and CDR2 is FYNNEI. Here the CDR3 reads CASSEGLAGADTQYF. The CDR3 DNA is TGTGCCAGCAGTGAAGGACTAGCGGGCGCTGATACGCAGTATTTT.

The CDR3 DNA reads TGTGCCAGCAGCCGTTGGACTAGCGGTGGAAACATTGAGCAGTTCTTC. Encoded protein: CASSRWTSGGNIEQFF. J is TRBJ2-1 and V is TRBV7-6; 10 nucleotides align to TRBD2. Germline-derived CDR1 and CDR2 are SGHVS and FNYEAQ. The CDR3 loop spans 16 amino acids. The junction had 13 bases not matched to a gene; V was cut back by 5 bases and J by 9 bases.

This clone was picked up many times. The chain uses TRBV11-3 and TRBJ2-1; 7 bases line up with TRBD2. With 3 bases clipped from V and 3 bases from J, the junction kept 5 bases outside the gene matches. Germline lookup yields CDR1 SGHNT and CDR2 YENEEA. The CDR3 length is 15 residues. As DNA, the CDR3 is TGTGCCAGCAGCTTGGAAGGCGGGAGCTACAATGAGCAGTTCTTC. Amino acids: CASSLEGGSYNEQFF.